Each of the 6 T cell receptor beta chains below was sequenced from the same sample in a study of blood T cell repertoires in COVID-19. Clones were read by immunoSEQ multiplex PCR, and TCRdb kept only the in-frame ones, dropping some. Of more than 70,000 clones detected, around 86% appear once; the ten largest clones hold about 5%. The material sequenced was peripheral blood. These receptors all stem from a man over 45 with active or convalescent COVID-19.

The table lists this clone with a few counts. The chain employs TRBV11-2 and TRBJ1-1; 7 bases are a match to TRBD1. With 4 bases clipped from V and 6 bases from J, the junction kept 2 bases outside the gene matches. Germline values: CDR1 SGHAT, CDR2 FQNNGV. The CDR3 is made up of 12 amino acids. Here the CDR3 DNA reads TGTGCCAGCAGCTCTCAGGGGGCTGAAGCTTTCTTT. Translation gives CASSSQGAEAFF.

In DNA form, the CDR3 reads TGTGCCAGCACCCGATCCAGGGTCTACGAGCAGTACTTC. Translated: CASTRSRVYEQYF. The genes are TRBV28 and TRBJ2-7; perhaps TRBD1 as D (5 bases). V lost 7 bases and J lost 3, with 13 bases in between. Germline loops: CDR1 MDHEN, CDR2 SYDVKM. The CDR3 totals 13 residues.

V and J are TRBV10-3 and TRBJ1-4; 8 nucleotides line up with TRBD1. V lost 6 bases to trimming and J lost 4 bases; unmatched junction nucleotides: 1. CDR1 is ENHRY and CDR2 is SYGVKD in the germline V gene. This CDR3 contains 13 residues. The CDR3 spells CAIRTGVNEKLFF. CDR3 nucleotide sequence: TGTGCCATCAGGACAGGGGTTAATGAAAAACTGTTTTTT.

This clone was observed a few times. The V and J genes are TRBV9 and TRBJ2-2; TRBD2 is a possible D gene (6 bases). Germline-derived CDR1 and CDR2 are SGDLS and YYNGEE. The CDR3 loop spans 16 amino acids. Trimming removed 0 bases from V and 4 bases from J, with 13 bases in between. The CDR3 bases are TGTGCCAGCAGCGTAGGGACTACCTTTTTCACCGGGGAGCTGTTTTTT. It yields the protein CASSVGTTFFTGELFF.

The V call is TRBV5-1, the J call TRBJ2-5, with a weak D call TRBD1 (5 bases). V was shortened by 3 bases and J by 5 bases, with 23 bases between the two germline ends. The germline CDR1 and CDR2 sequences are SGHRS and YFSETQ. This CDR3 is built from 17 residues. CDR3 region: CASSSNYLRAGWETQYF. The CDR3 DNA is TGCGCCAGCAGCTCAAATTATCTTCGGGCAGGGTGGGAGACCCAGTACTTC.

The chain combines TRBV6-6 with TRBJ1-4; 10 bases are shared with TRBD1. The trim removed 5 bases at V and 4 bases at J, leaving 1 base unmatched. The V gene's germline CDR1 is MNHNY and CDR2 SVGAGI (reference sequence). The CDR3 runs 14 residues. The CDR3 reads CASSRDRGNEKLFF. The CDR3 DNA sequence: TGTGCCAGCAGTCGGGACAGGGGTAATGAAAAACTGTTTTTT.